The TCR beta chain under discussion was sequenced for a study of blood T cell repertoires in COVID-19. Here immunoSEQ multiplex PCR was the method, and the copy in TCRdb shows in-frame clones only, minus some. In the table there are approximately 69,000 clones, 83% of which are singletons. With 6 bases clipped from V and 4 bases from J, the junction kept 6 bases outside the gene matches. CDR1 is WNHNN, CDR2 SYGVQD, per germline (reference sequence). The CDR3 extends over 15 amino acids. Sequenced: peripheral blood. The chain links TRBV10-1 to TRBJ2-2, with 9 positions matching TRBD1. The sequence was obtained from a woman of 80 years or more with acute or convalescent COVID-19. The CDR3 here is CASSRDRVRTGELFF. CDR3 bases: TGCGCCAGCAGCCGGGACAGGGTTCGCACCGGGGAGCTGTTTTTT.